The next 24 T cell receptor beta chains were all read from a single sample in a study of T cell changes during pregnancy in multiple sclerosis. The assay was immunoSEQ multiplex PCR, and TCRdb's table has in-frame clones only and misses some. The sample contains around 40,000 clones, approximately 90% of which appear only once. Source: CD8+ T cells from peripheral blood mononuclear cells, taken before pregnancy. The receptors were sampled from a female donor with multiple sclerosis, enrolled in a pregnancy study.

The table lists this clone with a count of one. This sequence joins TRBV7-9 and TRBJ2-7, with no clear D. Germline loops: CDR1 SEHNR, CDR2 FQNEAQ (reference sequence). The CDR3 covers 12 residues. Deletions cut 5 bases from V and 3 bases from J, with 8 bases between. DNA for the CDR3: TGTGCCAGCAGCAGCCCTAACTACGAGCAGTACTTC. Protein product: CASSSPNYEQYF.

V usage is TRBV5-6 and J usage is TRBJ1-6; D might be TRBD1 (6 bases). The V end was cut by 4 bases, the J end by 5 bases, with 16 bases between. There are 16 residues in the CDR3. Germline V gene data show CDR1 as SGHDT and CDR2 as YYEEEE. CDR3 bases: TGTGCCAGCAGCCCAGGGGCGGCCCCAGATAATTCACCCCTCCACTTT. It specifies CASSPGAAPDNSPLHF.

This clone was seen once. This chain connects TRBV6-4 to TRBJ2-1, with a weak D call TRBD2 (5 bases). The CDR3 contains 13 residues. Germline lookup yields CDR1 MRHNA and CDR2 SNTAGT. With 3 bases removed from V and 10 bases from J, the gap between germline ends came to 13 bases. The DNA of the CDR3 is TGTGCCAGCAGTGAAGTCCCTAGCCTCGAGCAGTTCTTC. This translates into CASSEVPSLEQFF.

DNA of the CDR3: TGTGCCAGCGGGGAGGTGTCCTACGAGCAGTACTTC. This sequence encodes CASGEVSYEQYF. The J gene is TRBJ2-7, the V gene TRBV6-5, with D possibly matching TRBD2 (6 bases). The CDR3 covers 12 residues. Per germline, CDR1 MNHEY and CDR2 SVGAGI. V gave up 8 bases and J gave up 1 base, with 9 bases separating them.

The V call is TRBV6-5, the J call TRBJ2-7; 8 positions match TRBD1. The V and J ends lost 2 bases and 6 bases, in that order; junction bases with no gene match: 0. The germline V gene encodes CDR1 MNHEY and CDR2 SVGAGI. The CDR3 length is 12 residues. CDR3 residues: CASSYGTGEQYF. The CDR3 DNA follows: TGTGCCAGCAGTTACGGGACAGGCGAGCAGTACTTC.

The chain has TRBV2 and TRBJ2-5; possibly TRBD1 for D (6 bases). The V gene lost 6 bases and the J gene lost 0 bases, with 8 bases spanning the gap. Germline V gene lookup returns CDR1 SNHLY and CDR2 FYNNEI. The CDR3 length is 13 residues. The CDR3 DNA reads as TGTGCCAGCAGACGGACAGACCAAGAGACCCAGTACTTC. Its protein product is CASRRTDQETQYF. The entire variable domain, with the rest obtained from reference TRBV2 and TRBJ2-5, is as follows: EPEVTQTPSHQVTQMGQEVILRCVPISNHLYFYWYRQILGQKVEFLVSFYNNEISEKSEIFDDQFSVERPDGSNFTLKIRSTKLEDSAMYFCASRRTDQETQYFGPGTRLLVL.

This clone came up once. The rearrangement links TRBV7-9 to TRBJ2-1; 9 bases fit TRBD1. The junction had 18 bases not matched to a gene; V was cut back by 5 bases and J by 10 bases. The CDR3 sequence is 17 residues long. CDR1 is SEHNR, CDR2 FQNEAQ, per germline (reference sequence). CDR3 loop: CASSSPEPGQGLREQFF. In DNA, the CDR3 is TGTGCCAGCAGCAGTCCTGAGCCGGGACAGGGATTAAGGGAGCAGTTCTTC.

Note on this clone: Other DNA sequences in this sample translate to the same CDR3. The gene calls are TRBV9 and TRBJ2-2; no reliable D call. V was clipped by 1 base and J by 6 bases, with 4 bases between them. The CDR3 loop spans 12 amino acids. Germline values: CDR1 SGDLS, CDR2 YYNGEE. For the CDR3, the DNA is TGTGCCAGCAGCGTATCGGCCGGGGAGCTGTTTTTT. Translation gives CASSVSAGELFF.

V is TRBV30 and J is TRBJ1-1, with 8 bases fitting TRBD1. The junction had 3 bases not matched to a gene; V was cut back by 4 bases and J by 8 bases. CDR3 length: 11 amino acids. Germline CDR1 reads GTSNPN; CDR2 reads SVGIG (reference sequence). The CDR3 region is CAWIRGPEAFF. The CDR3 nucleotides read TGTGCCTGGATCAGGGGGCCAGAAGCTTTCTTT.

The gene calls are TRBV5-1 and TRBJ2-2; 7 nucleotides line up with TRBD1. Germline V gene sequence: CDR1 SGHRS, CDR2 YFSETQ. Losses at the gene ends were 3 bases for V and 10 bases for J; bases not matched to a gene: 3. This CDR3 has 12 residues. CDR3 amino acids: CASSSDRMELFF. CDR3 nucleotide sequence: TGCGCCAGCAGCTCGGACAGGATGGAGCTGTTTTTT.

The rearrangement uses TRBV5-4 and TRBJ2-7, with D perhaps TRBD2 (5 bases). CDR1 is SGHNT and CDR2 is YYREEE in the germline V gene (reference sequence). The CDR3 length is 13 residues. The germline V and J ends were trimmed by 2 bases and 0 bases, with 6 bases remaining between them. This chain's CDR3 is CASSFGLSYEQYF. CDR3 bases: TGTGCCAGCAGCTTTGGACTCTCCTACGAGCAGTACTTC.

This CDR3 reads CASSLAFTAGEETQYF. The CDR3 DNA sequence: TGTGCCAGCAGCTTAGCGTTCACGGCAGGGGAGGAGACCCAGTACTTC. The gene calls are TRBV7-9 and TRBJ2-5; D is possibly TRBD1 (6 bases). The germline CDR1 and CDR2 sequences are SEHNR and FQNEAQ (reference sequence). The V gene lost 0 bases and the J gene lost 5 bases, with 16 bases spanning the gap. The CDR3 is 16 residues long.

The rearrangement links TRBV18 to TRBJ2-7; unclear D gene. This CDR3 comprises 14 residues. The germline gives CDR1 KGHSH, CDR2 LQKENI. V dropped 0 bases and J dropped 0 bases, with 6 bases sitting between them. The CDR3 DNA is TGTGCCAGCTCACCACCGGCAAGCTCCTACGAGCAGTACTTC. As protein: CASSPPASSYEQYF. The whole variable domain, remainder taken from reference TRBV18 and TRBJ2-7, is NAGVMQNPRHLVRRRGQEARLRCSPMKGHSHVYWYRQLPEEGLKFMVYLQKENIIDESGMPKERFSAEFPKEGPSILRIQQVVRGDSAAYFCASSPPASSYEQYFGPGTRLTVT.

A single count supports this clone. The chain employs TRBV28 and TRBJ2-7, with a possible D match to TRBD1 (6 bases). CDR1 and CDR2 (germline): MDHEN, SYDVKM. Trimming took 4 bases from V and 3 from J, leaving 25 bases between them. This CDR3 contains 18 residues. The CDR3 DNA reads TGTGCCAGCAGTTCGACCGGGACAATAACTAGGGGTAGCTACGAGCAGTACTTC. Its protein product is CASSSTGTITRGSYEQYF.

The V gene is TRBV10-1, the J gene TRBJ2-1, with 9 nucleotides matching TRBD1. The CDR3 runs 14 residues. CDR1 and CDR2 (germline): WNHNN, SYGVQD (reference sequence). V dropped 6 bases and J dropped 9; count of bases not matched to a gene: 9. CDR3 coding DNA: TGCGCCAGCAGCGACAGGGGGGGATCTGGTGAGCAGTTCTTC. This sequence encodes CASSDRGGSGEQFF.

The rearrangement uses TRBV7-9 and TRBJ2-7, with 9 nucleotides matching TRBD2. The CDR3 runs to 14 residues. Per the germline V gene, CDR1 is SEHNR and CDR2 is FQNEAQ (reference sequence). V lost 3 bases to trimming and J lost 4 bases; unmatched junction nucleotides: 4. The CDR3 loop is CASSLVSGGYEQYF. In DNA form, the CDR3 reads TGTGCCAGCAGCTTGGTTAGCGGGGGATACGAGCAGTACTTC.

The chain uses TRBV30 and TRBJ1-2; the D is unclear. Germline values: CDR1 GTSNPN, CDR2 SVGIG (reference sequence). The V end was cut by 8 bases, the J end by 8 bases, with 18 bases between. There are 12 residues in the CDR3. This CDR3 is CALLFRGPGYTF. CDR3 bases: TGTGCCCTCCTGTTTAGAGGCCCGGGCTACACCTTC.

The rearrangement links TRBV30 to TRBJ2-7; 12 bases line up with TRBD1. CDR3 length: 17 amino acids. Trimming at V came to 3 bases and at J to 2 bases, leaving 11 bases not matched to a gene. CDR1 is GTSNPN and CDR2 is SVGIG in the germline V gene (reference sequence). The CDR3 loop is CAWSARFRDRGPYEQYF. The CDR3, as DNA: TGTGCCTGGAGCGCCCGATTCCGGGACAGGGGGCCCTACGAGCAGTACTTC.

This clone appeared a single time. The chain links TRBV15 to TRBJ2-7; perhaps TRBD1 as D (5 bases). This CDR3 contains 15 residues. V lost 3 bases and J 1 base, leaving 13 bases between the germline ends. Germline assignment: CDR1 LNHNV and CDR2 YYDKDF (reference sequence). The chain's CDR3 is CATSRGQGGSYEQYF. The CDR3 bases are TGTGCCACCAGCAGGGGCCAGGGTGGGTCCTACGAGCAGTACTTC.

The chain recombines TRBV7-9 with TRBJ1-4, with D unclear. From germline, CDR1 is SEHNR and CDR2 FQNEAQ (reference sequence). V was shortened by 2 bases and J by 11 bases, with 9 bases between the two germline ends. The CDR3 has 12 residues. The CDR3 bases are TGTGCCAGCAGCTTACAGGAAGTGAAACTGTTTTTT. This encodes CASSLQEVKLFF.

J is TRBJ1-2 and V is TRBV25-1; TRBD1 matches at 7 bases. The CDR3 length is 15 residues. V lost 4 bases and J lost 7; bases outside the gene matches: 12. The V gene's germline CDR1 is MGHDK and CDR2 SYGVNS. The CDR3 DNA reads as TGTGCCAGCAGTGGGACAGGCCTTGGGGCGGGTGGCTACACCTTC. Translating gives CASSGTGLGAGGYTF.

The chain is built from TRBV10-1 and TRBJ1-1, with 7 bases lining up with TRBD1. The germline CDR1 and CDR2 sequences are WNHNN and SYGVQD (reference sequence). The CDR3 length is 15 residues. The junction had 7 bases not matched to a gene; V was cut back by 2 bases and J by 4 bases. The CDR3, as DNA: TGCGCCAGCAGTGAGAAACAGGGGATATTCACTGAAGCTTTCTTT. Amino acid sequence: CASSEKQGIFTEAFF.

The J gene is TRBJ2-5, the V gene TRBV10-3, with D maybe TRBD2 (5 bases). The V gene's germline CDR1 is ENHRY and CDR2 SYGVKD. The CDR3 totals 14 residues. V was cut by 0 bases and J by 3 bases, with 8 bases left in between. The CDR3 nucleotides are TGTGCCATCAGTGAGTCCATAGCGAAAGAGACCCAGTACTTC. Its translation is CAISESIAKETQYF.

The gene calls are TRBV5-1 and TRBJ2-3; 11 nucleotides align to TRBD2. The V and J ends lost 4 bases and 2 bases, in that order; junction bases with no gene match: 6. This CDR3 spans 16 amino acids. Germline CDR1 SGHRS, CDR2 YFSETQ. This CDR3 is CASSDPLAGDTDTQYF. The CDR3 region has the DNA TGCGCCAGCAGCGACCCACTAGCGGGGGACACAGATACGCAGTATTTT.